One sample yielded the 17 T cell receptor beta chains listed below, sequenced in a study of lymphopenia after photon versus proton radiotherapy. The method was immunoSEQ multiplex PCR; TCRdb's version includes in-frame clones alone and lacks a portion of them. The table has roughly 61,000 clones, around 87% seen once. The material was peripheral blood, obtained from a patient treated with proton-based radiotherapy. These receptors were taken from a man older than 75 with esophageal cancer.

The V gene is TRBV4-2, the J gene TRBJ2-3; D assignment may be TRBD1 or TRBD2 (5 bases each). Deletions cut 1 base from V and 0 bases from J, with 14 bases between. Per germline, CDR1 LGHNA and CDR2 YNFKEQ. CDR3 size: 17 residues. The DNA of the CDR3 is TGTGCCAGCAGCCAAGGAGGGACCGGGACCAGCACAGATACGCAGTATTTT. Its protein is CASSQGGTGTSTDTQYF.

The chain joins TRBV4-3 to TRBJ2-2, with D unclear. Germline assignment: CDR1 LGHNA and CDR2 YSLEER. Trimming cost V 0 bases and J 2 bases, with 13 bases left between them. This CDR3 spans 17 amino acids. Written as DNA, the CDR3 is TGCGCCAGCAGCCAAGAGGCCCGACTGCGCAACACCGGGGAGCTGTTTTTT. Translating gives CASSQEARLRNTGELFF.

The rearrangement links TRBV12-5 to TRBJ2-7; D gene unclear. The V end was cut by 1 base, the J end by 3 bases, with 10 bases between. The CDR3 runs 14 residues. The germline V gene encodes CDR1 LGHNT and CDR2 FRNRAP. The CDR3 spells CASGLAGSDYEQYF. CDR3 nucleotide sequence: TGTGCTAGTGGTTTGGCTGGGTCAGACTACGAGCAGTACTTC.

The J gene is TRBJ1-5, the V gene TRBV7-6; a possible D gene is TRBD1 (6 bases). This CDR3 region has 15 residues. V lost 5 bases to trimming and J lost 5 bases, with 16 bases between them. Germline assignment: CDR1 SGHVS and CDR2 FNYEAQ. CDR3 DNA: TGTGCCAGCAGCCGAGGGGGTGGCAGCGATCAGCCCCAGCATTTT. Amino acids: CASSRGGGSDQPQHF.

The chain employs TRBV9 and TRBJ1-2, with TRBD1 identical over 7 bases. The germline gives CDR1 SGDLS, CDR2 YYNGEE. This CDR3 region has 14 residues. Losses at the gene ends were 4 bases for V and 4 bases for J; bases not matched to a gene: 7. The CDR3 nucleotides read TGTGCCAGCAGCCCAGGGGGGGGATTCTATGGCTACACCTTC. Protein product: CASSPGGGFYGYTF.

The chain carries TRBV5-1 and TRBJ1-1, with TRBD1 matching 9 bases. The CDR3 length is 14 residues. Germline assignment: CDR1 SGHRS and CDR2 YFSETQ. With 5 bases clipped from V and 4 bases from J, the junction kept 6 bases outside the gene matches. The DNA of the CDR3 is TGCGCCAGCAGACCCACAGGGGGCTCCACTGAAGCTTTCTTT. Its protein product is CASRPTGGSTEAFF.

The chain uses TRBV7-6 and TRBJ1-1; D is perhaps TRBD1 (5 bases). From germline, CDR1 is SGHVS and CDR2 FNYEAQ. The CDR3 covers 16 residues. The V end was cut by 2 bases, the J end by 1 base, with 14 bases between. For the CDR3, the DNA is TGTGCCAGCAGCTTATTCTCTCCCGGGGCGAACACTGAAGCTTTCTTT. Translated: CASSLFSPGANTEAFF.

The chain is built from TRBV2 and TRBJ2-7, with 7 bases matching TRBD1. The length of the CDR3 is 14 residues. The germline CDR1 and CDR2 sequences are SNHLY and FYNNEI. V lost 5 bases and J lost 3; bases outside the gene matches: 7. CDR3: CASSWTGQVYEQYF. The CDR3 coding sequence is TGTGCCAGCAGTTGGACAGGACAAGTCTACGAGCAGTACTTC.

The V and J genes are TRBV6-5 and TRBJ1-1; the D gene is possibly TRBD1 (5 bases). Trimming shortened V by 2 bases and J by 4 bases, and 17 bases separated the two germline ends. Germline V gene sequence: CDR1 MNHEY, CDR2 SVGAGI. The CDR3 runs 16 residues. The DNA for the CDR3 is TGTGCCAGCAGTTACCTCAATCCGGGAGGGGCCACTGAAGCTTTCTTT. It codes for CASSYLNPGGATEAFF.

The chain employs TRBV11-2 and TRBJ2-7; D is possibly TRBD2 (5 bases). Germline loops: CDR1 SGHAT, CDR2 FQNNGV. The V end lost 1 base, the J end lost 2 bases, and 15 bases lay between the germline ends. This CDR3 has 16 residues. Written as DNA, the CDR3 is TGTGCCAGCAGCTTAGGGAGAGGGATTCCTACCTACGAGCAGTACTTC. Translation: CASSLGRGIPTYEQYF.

This clone was observed once. This chain joins TRBV15 and TRBJ2-1; perhaps TRBD1 as D (5 bases). This CDR3 region has 16 residues. V was pared by 5 bases and J by 7 bases, with 21 bases between. Germline values: CDR1 LNHNV, CDR2 YYDKDF (reference sequence). CDR3 in amino acids: CATSEQNRILWNEQFF. The CDR3 nucleotides are TGTGCCACCAGCGAACAGAACAGGATCCTATGGAATGAGCAGTTCTTC.

V and J are TRBV2 and TRBJ2-4; D is possibly TRBD1 (6 bases). CDR1 is SNHLY, CDR2 FYNNEI, per germline. Deletions cut 4 bases from V and 8 bases from J, with 18 bases between. This CDR3 has 15 amino acids. CDR3 nucleotides: TGTGCCAGCAGTGTTGTCCAGGGGACCGTGGACATTCAGTACTTC. This codes for CASSVVQGTVDIQYF.

This chain links TRBV5-5 with TRBJ2-7, with D possibly matching TRBD1 (5 bases). The V gene's germline CDR1 is SGHKS and CDR2 YYEKEE (reference sequence). CDR3 length equals 12 residues. Between the trimmed V and J ends, which lost 5 bases and 2 bases, there was a span of 8 bases. CDR3 bases: TGTGCCAGCAGTTCAGGGACCTACGAGCAGTACTTC. It translates to CASSSGTYEQYF. Full variable domain (rest looked up from reference TRBV5-5 and TRBJ2-7): DAGVTQSPTHLIKTRGQQVTLRCSPISGHKSVSWYQQVLGQGPQFIFQYYEKEERGRGNFPDRFSARQFPNYSSELNVNALLLGDSALYLCASSSGTYEQYFGPGTRLTVT.

CDR3 nucleotide sequence: TGCGCCAGCAGCTTGAGGGTGGTTGGCTCTGGGGCCAACGTCCTGACTTTC. Residues: CASSLRVVGSGANVLTF. The chain couples TRBV5-1 to TRBJ2-6; no clear D gene. The CDR3 sequence is 17 residues long. The germline gives CDR1 SGHRS, CDR2 YFSETQ. Trimming pared 1 base from V and 0 bases from J, leaving 11 bases between.

The rearrangement joins TRBV2 to TRBJ2-1, with 8 nucleotides matching TRBD2. The V gene end was trimmed by 6 bases and the J gene end by 7 bases; junction bases not matched to a gene: 11. There are 15 residues in the CDR3. Germline lookup yields CDR1 SNHLY and CDR2 FYNNEI. Here the CDR3 reads CASSELAVVLNEQFF. Written as DNA, the CDR3 is TGTGCCAGCAGCGAACTAGCGGTTGTTCTTAATGAGCAGTTCTTC.

In its sample, this clone was seen a few times. V gene TRBV19 combines with J gene TRBJ2-1; D unresolved. This CDR3 is 13 amino acids long. Trimming took 2 bases from V and 6 from J, leaving 8 bases between them. Germline V gives CDR1 LNHDA, CDR2 SQIVND (reference sequence). The CDR3 DNA reads as TGTGCCAGTAGTATACGGCAGATCAATGAGCAGTTCTTC. This codes for CASSIRQINEQFF.

This clone was counted a single time. The rearrangement joins TRBV5-6 to TRBJ2-7, with D unresolved. The CDR3 extends over 14 amino acids. V was clipped by 1 base and J by 4 bases, with 12 bases between them. The germline CDR1 and CDR2 sequences are SGHDT and YYEEEE. The CDR3 bases are TGTGCCAGCAGCTTGTTTACGGATTCGTACGAGCAGTACTTC. This encodes CASSLFTDSYEQYF.